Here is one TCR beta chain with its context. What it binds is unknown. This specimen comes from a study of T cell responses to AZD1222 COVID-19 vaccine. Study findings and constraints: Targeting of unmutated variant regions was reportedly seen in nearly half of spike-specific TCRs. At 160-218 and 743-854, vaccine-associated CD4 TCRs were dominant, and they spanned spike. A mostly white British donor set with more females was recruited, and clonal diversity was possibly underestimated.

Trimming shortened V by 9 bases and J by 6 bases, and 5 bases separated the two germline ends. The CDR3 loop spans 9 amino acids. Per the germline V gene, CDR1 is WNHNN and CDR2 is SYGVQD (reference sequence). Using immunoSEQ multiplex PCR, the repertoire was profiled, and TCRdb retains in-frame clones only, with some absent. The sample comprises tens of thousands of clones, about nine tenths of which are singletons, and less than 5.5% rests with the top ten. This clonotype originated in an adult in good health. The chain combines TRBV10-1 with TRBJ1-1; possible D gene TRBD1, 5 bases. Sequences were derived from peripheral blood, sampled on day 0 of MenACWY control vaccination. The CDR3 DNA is TGCGCCAGGGGGCCTGAAGCTTTCTTT. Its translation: CARGPEAFF.